Listed below are T cell receptor beta chains from one sample, sequenced in a study of cytomegalovirus exposure and HLA in healthy donors. TCRdb keeps only in-frame clones here, not all; method: immunoSEQ multiplex PCR. The profile shows 110,000 to 150,000 clones, under 90% of them singletons. Sequenced: PBMCs. The receptors were sampled from a man in his forties or fifties in good health and CMV-seronegative. Each CDR3 is given with its conserved first and last residue. A D gene is named only where the DNA matches it firmly. Size values are once, few and many counts, or a class for expanded clones, and some rows have none.

J | size | length | D | V | DNA | CDR3
TRBJ2-7 | - | 13 | TRBD1 | TRBV19 | TGTGCCAGTAACCCGACAGGGGCCTACGAGCAGTACTTC | CASNPTGAYEQYF
TRBJ2-5 | - | 15 | TRBD2 | TRBV25-1 | TGTGCCAGCAGTGTTGGTACTAGCGGGGGTGAGACCCAGTACTTC | CASSVGTSGGETQYF
TRBJ1-4 | - | 18 | TRBD1 | TRBV4-3 | TGCGCCAGCAGCCAAGATCTCGGGACAGGGTCAACTAATGAAAAACTGTTTTTT | CASSQDLGTGSTNEKLFF
TRBJ2-7 | - | 15 | TRBD1 | TRBV13 | TGTGCCAGCAGCTTCCCGGACAGGGGGCTGTACGAGCAGTACTTC | CASSFPDRGLYEQYF
TRBJ2-7 | - | 16 | - | TRBV7-9 | TGTGCCAGCAGCTTAGTAGGTCGGCAGGGAAGCTACGAGCAGTACTTC | CASSLVGRQGSYEQYF
TRBJ1-1 | - | 11 | - | TRBV7-9 | TGTGCCAGCAGCAATAGTAGGGGAGCTTTCTTT | CASSNSRGAFF
TRBJ2-5 | - | 14 | TRBD1 | TRBV11-2 | TGTGCCAGCAGCGGGACAGCCCAGGGGGAGACCCAGTACTTC | CASSGTAQGETQYF
TRBJ1-2 | - | 14 | - | TRBV5-1 | TGCGCCAGCAGCTTAGGGGGTATCGGTTATGGCTACACCTTC | CASSLGGIGYGYTF
TRBJ1-6 | few | 16 | - | TRBV7-9 | TGTGCCAGCAGCTTATTGAGTGAGGGGCAGGGGAAATCCCTCCACTTT | CASSLLSEGQGKSLHF
TRBJ2-6 | - | 15 | - | TRBV19 | TGTGCCAGTAGTATCCAGGGGACTGGGGCCAACGTCCTGACTTTC | CASSIQGTGANVLTF
TRBJ2-2 | once | 15 | - | TRBV19 | TGTGCCAGTAGTATAGATCATGGCAAAGCCGGGGAGCTGTTTTTT | CASSIDHGKAGELFF
TRBJ1-2 | - | 15 | TRBD1 | TRBV7-9 | TGTGCCAGCAGCAACCCGTCGACAGGGATCTATGGCTACACCTTC | CASSNPSTGIYGYTF
TRBJ1-2 | - | 16 | TRBD1 | TRBV7-8 | TGTGCCAGCAGCTTAGGGCCGGGACAGGGGCAAGGTGGCTACACCTTC | CASSLGPGQGQGGYTF
TRBJ1-4 | - | 15 | TRBD1 | TRBV5-5 | TGTGCCAGCAGCGTCCGCGGACAGGGGAATGAAAAACTGTTTTTT | CASSVRGQGNEKLFF
TRBJ2-3 | - | 14 | TRBD2 | TRBV29-1 | TGCAGCGTTGGAAGCGGGGGCATCTCAGATACGCAGTATTTT | CSVGSGGISDTQYF
TRBJ1-1 | - | 15 | - | TRBV5-6 | TGTGCCAGCAGCTTGGAGCGGGGGTGGGGCACTGAAGCTTTCTTT | CASSLERGWGTEAFF
TRBJ2-7 | - | 18 | TRBD1 | TRBV28 | TGTGCCAGCAGTTCCGACCGGGACAGGGTCCTTGGCTCCTACGAGCAGTACTTC | CASSSDRDRVLGSYEQYF
TRBJ1-5 | - | 15 | TRBD1 | TRBV7-9 | TGTGCCAGCAGCCCCCAGGGGGCCGGCAATCAGCCCCAGCATTTT | CASSPQGAGNQPQHF